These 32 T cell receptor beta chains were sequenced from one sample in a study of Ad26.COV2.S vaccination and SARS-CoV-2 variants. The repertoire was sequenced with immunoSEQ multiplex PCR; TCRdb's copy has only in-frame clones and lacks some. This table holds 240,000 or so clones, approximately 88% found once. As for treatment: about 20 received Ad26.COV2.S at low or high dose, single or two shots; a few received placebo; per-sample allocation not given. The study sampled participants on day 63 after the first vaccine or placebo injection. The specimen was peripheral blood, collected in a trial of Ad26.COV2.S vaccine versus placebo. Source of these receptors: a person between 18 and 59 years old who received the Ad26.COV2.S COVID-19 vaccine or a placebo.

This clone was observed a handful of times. CDR3 protein: CASSPLGTSGNTIYF. DNA of the CDR3: TGTGCCAGCTCACCACTAGGGACCAGCGGAAACACCATATATTTT. The chain recombines TRBV18 with TRBJ1-3; possibly TRBD1 for D (5 bases). The CDR3 has 15 amino acids. Germline CDR1 is KGHSH and CDR2 is LQKENI. The V end lost 1 base, the J end lost 4 bases, and 11 bases lay between the germline ends.

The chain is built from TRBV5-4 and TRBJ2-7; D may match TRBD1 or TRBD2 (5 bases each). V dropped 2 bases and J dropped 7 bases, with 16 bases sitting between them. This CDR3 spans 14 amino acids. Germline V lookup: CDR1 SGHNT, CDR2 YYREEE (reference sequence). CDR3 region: CASSLGDALGEQYF. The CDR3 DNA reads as TGTGCCAGCAGCTTAGGGGACGCCCTCGGAGAGCAGTACTTC.

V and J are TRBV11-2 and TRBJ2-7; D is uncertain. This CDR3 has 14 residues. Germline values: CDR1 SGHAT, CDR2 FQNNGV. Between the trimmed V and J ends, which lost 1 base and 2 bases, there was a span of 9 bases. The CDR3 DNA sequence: TGTGCCAGCAGCTTAGGTGGCCAAACCTACGAGCAGTACTTC. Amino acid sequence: CASSLGGQTYEQYF.

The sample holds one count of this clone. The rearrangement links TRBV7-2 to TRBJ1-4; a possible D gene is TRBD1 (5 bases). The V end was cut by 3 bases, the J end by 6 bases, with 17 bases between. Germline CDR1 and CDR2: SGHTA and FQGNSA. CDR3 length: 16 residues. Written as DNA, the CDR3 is TGTGCCAGCAGCTTTGACCCTAACCCAGGGTATGAAAAACTGTTTTTT. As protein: CASSFDPNPGYEKLFF.

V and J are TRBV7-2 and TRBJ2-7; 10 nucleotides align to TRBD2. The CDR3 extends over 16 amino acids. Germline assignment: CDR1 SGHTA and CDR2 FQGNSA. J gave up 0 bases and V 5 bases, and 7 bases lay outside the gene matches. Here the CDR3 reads CASSISSGGHSYEQYF. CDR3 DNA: TGTGCCAGCAGCATCTCTAGCGGGGGCCACTCCTACGAGCAGTACTTC.

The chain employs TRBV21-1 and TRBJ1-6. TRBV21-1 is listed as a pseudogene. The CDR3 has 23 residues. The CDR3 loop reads CASSNRTSNAPGGGNGYNSPLHF. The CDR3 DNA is TGTGCCAGCAGCAACCGGACGAGCAATGCGCCTGGGGGGGGCAATGGCTATAATTCACCCCTCCACTTT.

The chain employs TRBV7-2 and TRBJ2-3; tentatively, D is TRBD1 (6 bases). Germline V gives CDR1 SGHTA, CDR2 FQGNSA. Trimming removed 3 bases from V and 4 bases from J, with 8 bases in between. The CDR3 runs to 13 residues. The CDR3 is CASSFQGSDTQYF. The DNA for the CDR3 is TGTGCCAGCAGCTTTCAGGGGTCAGATACGCAGTATTTT.

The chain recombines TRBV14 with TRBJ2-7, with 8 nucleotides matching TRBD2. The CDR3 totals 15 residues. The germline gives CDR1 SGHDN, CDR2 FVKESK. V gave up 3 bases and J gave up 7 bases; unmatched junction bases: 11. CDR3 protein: CASSQRGLAGWEQYF. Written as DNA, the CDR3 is TGTGCCAGCAGCCAGAGAGGACTAGCCGGTTGGGAGCAGTACTTC.

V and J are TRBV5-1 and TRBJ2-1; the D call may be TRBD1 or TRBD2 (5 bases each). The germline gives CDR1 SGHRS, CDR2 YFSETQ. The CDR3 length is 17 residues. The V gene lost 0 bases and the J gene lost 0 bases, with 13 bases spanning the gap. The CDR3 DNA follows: TGCGCCAGCAGCTTGGGGACCGGGACGGGCTCCTACAATGAGCAGTTCTTC. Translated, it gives CASSLGTGTGSYNEQFF.

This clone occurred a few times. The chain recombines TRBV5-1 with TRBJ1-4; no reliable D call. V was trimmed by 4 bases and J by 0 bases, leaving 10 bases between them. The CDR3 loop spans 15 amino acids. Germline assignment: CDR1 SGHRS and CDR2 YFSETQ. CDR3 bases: TGCGCCAGCAGCCGGACGGTTGCAACTAATGAAAAACTGTTTTTT. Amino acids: CASSRTVATNEKLFF. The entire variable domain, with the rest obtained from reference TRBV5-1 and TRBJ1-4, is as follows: KAGVTQTPRYLIKTRGQQVTLSCSPISGHRSVSWYQQTPGQGLQFLFEYFSETQRNKGNFPGRFSGRQFSNSRSEMNVSTLELGDSALYLCASSRTVATNEKLFFGSGTQLSVL.

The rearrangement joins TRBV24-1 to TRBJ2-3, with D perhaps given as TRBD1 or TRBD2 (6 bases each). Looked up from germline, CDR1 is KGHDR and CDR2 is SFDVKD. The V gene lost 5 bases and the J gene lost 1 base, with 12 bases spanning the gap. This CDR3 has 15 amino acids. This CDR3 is CATSGRGGRTDTQYF. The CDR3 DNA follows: TGTGCCACCAGTGGTCGAGGGGGGCGCACAGATACGCAGTATTTT.

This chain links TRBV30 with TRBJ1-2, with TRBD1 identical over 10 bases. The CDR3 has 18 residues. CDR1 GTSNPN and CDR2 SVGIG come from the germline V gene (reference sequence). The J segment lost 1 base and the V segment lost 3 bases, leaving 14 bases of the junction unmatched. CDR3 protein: CAWRDFRDRGVDNYGYTF. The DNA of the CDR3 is TGTGCCTGGAGGGACTTCCGGGACAGGGGCGTGGATAACTATGGCTACACCTTC.

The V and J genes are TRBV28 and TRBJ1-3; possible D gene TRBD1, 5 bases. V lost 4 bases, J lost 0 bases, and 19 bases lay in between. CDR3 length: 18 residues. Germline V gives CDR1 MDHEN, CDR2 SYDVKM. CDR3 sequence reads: CASSWPHWRQSSGNTIYF. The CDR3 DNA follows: TGTGCCAGCAGTTGGCCCCACTGGCGACAGAGCTCTGGAAACACCATATATTTT.

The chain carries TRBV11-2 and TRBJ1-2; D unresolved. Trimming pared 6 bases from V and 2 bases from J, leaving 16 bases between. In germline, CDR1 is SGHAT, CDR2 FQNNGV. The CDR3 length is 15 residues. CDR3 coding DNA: TGTGCCAGCAGTTCTCGCCTCTTGGCAAACTATGGCTACACCTTC. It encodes CASSSRLLANYGYTF.

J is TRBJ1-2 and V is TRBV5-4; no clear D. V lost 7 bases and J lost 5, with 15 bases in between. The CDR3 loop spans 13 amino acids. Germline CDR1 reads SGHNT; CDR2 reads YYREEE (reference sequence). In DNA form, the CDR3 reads TGTGCCAGCGGGTCCGGGGTCCTGTATGGCTACACCTTC. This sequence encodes CASGSGVLYGYTF.

The CDR3 DNA sequence: TGTGCCAGCAGTTATCCTCGACAGGACTCTGGGGCCAACGTCCTGACTTTC. It yields the protein CASSYPRQDSGANVLTF. The chain combines TRBV28 with TRBJ2-6, with a possible D match to TRBD1 (6 bases). Germline loops: CDR1 MDHEN, CDR2 SYDVKM. This CDR3 region has 17 residues. Deletions cut 4 bases from V and 0 bases from J, with 13 bases between.

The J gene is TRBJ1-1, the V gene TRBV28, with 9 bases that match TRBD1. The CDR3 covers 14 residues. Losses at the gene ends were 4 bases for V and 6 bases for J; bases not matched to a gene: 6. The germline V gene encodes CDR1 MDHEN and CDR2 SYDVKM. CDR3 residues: CASSSGTGRAEAFF. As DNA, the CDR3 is TGTGCCAGCAGTTCCGGGACAGGGCGGGCTGAAGCTTTCTTT.

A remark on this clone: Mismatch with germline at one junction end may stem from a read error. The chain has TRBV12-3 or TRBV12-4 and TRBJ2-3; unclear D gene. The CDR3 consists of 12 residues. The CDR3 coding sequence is TGTGCCAGCAGTTTGCTGTTACACTCCCGGGATTTT. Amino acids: CASSLLLHSRDF.

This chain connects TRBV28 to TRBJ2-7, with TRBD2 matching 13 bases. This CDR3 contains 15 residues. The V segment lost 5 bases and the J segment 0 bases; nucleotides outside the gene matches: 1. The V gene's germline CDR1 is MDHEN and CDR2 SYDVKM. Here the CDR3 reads CASSRLAGGSYEQYF. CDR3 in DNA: TGTGCCAGCAGTAGACTAGCGGGGGGCTCCTACGAGCAGTACTTC.

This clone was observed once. The CDR3 DNA reads TGTGCCAGTAGTATAGTGACAGGGCTCGAGCAGTACTTC. This codes for CASSIVTGLEQYF. V and J are TRBV19 and TRBJ2-7; 7 bases agree with TRBD1. The CDR3 is 13 amino acids. CDR1 and CDR2 from the germline V gene are LNHDA and SQIVND (reference sequence). The junction had 3 bases not matched to a gene; V was cut back by 1 base and J by 6 bases.

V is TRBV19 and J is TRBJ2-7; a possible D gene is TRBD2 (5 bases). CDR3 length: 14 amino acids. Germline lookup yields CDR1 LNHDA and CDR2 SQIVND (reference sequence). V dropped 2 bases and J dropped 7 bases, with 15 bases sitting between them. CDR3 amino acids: CASSIIAPTGEQYF. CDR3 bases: TGTGCCAGTAGTATAATCGCGCCCACGGGGGAGCAGTACTTC.

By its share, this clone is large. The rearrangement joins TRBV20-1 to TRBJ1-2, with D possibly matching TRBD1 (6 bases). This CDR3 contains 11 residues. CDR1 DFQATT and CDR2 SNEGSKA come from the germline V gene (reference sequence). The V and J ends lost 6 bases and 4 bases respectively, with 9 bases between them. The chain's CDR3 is CSAGTPYGYTF. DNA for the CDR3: TGCAGTGCCGGGACACCCTATGGCTACACCTTC.

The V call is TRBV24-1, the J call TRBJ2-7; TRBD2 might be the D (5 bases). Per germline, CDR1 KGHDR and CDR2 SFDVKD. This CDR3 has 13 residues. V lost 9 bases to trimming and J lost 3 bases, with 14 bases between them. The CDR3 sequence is CATAGPIHYEQYF. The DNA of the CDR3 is TGTGCCACCGCGGGTCCAATACACTACGAGCAGTACTTC.

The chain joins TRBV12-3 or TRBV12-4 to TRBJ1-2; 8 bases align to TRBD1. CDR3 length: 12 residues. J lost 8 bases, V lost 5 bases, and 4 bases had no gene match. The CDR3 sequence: CASSVGQGGYTF. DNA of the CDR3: TGTGCCAGCAGTGTTGGACAGGGCGGCTACACCTTC.

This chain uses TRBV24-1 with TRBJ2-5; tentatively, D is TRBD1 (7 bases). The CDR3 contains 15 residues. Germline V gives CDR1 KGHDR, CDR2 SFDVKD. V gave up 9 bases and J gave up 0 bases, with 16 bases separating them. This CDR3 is CATGGGRGDQETQYF. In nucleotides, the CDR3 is TGTGCCACCGGGGGAGGCAGGGGGGACCAAGAGACCCAGTACTTC.

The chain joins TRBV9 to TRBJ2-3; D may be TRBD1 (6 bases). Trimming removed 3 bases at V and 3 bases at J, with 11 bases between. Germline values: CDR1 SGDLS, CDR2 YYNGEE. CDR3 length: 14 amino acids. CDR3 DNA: TGTGCCAGCAGCGCCCACAGGGTTACAGATACGCAGTATTTT. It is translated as CASSAHRVTDTQYF.

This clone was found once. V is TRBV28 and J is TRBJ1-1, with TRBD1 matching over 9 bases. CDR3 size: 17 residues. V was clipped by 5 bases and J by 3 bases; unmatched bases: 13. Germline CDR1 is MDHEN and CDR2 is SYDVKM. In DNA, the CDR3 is TGTGCCAGCAGTCTAGATCCAGACAGGGGGAAGTACACTGAAGCTTTCTTT. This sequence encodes CASSLDPDRGKYTEAFF.

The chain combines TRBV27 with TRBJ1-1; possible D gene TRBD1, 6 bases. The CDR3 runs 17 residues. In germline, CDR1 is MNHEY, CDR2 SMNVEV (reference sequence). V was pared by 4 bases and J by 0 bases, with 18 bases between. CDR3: CASSSHPPQGLNTEAFF. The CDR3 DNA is TGTGCCAGCAGTTCCCACCCTCCACAGGGCTTGAACACTGAAGCTTTCTTT.

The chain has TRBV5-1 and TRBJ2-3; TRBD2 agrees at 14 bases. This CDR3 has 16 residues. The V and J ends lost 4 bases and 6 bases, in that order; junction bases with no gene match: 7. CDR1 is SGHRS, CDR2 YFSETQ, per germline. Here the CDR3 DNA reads TGCGCCAGCAGCCCCCCGGGACTAGCGGGAGCCGATACGCAGTATTTT. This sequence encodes CASSPPGLAGADTQYF.

CDR3: CASSRRTGGSQPQHF. In DNA form, the CDR3 reads TGTGCCAGCAGTCGAAGGACAGGGGGAAGTCAGCCCCAGCATTTT. The chain uses TRBV28 and TRBJ1-5, with 10 bases that match TRBD1. CDR1 and CDR2 from the germline V gene are MDHEN and SYDVKM. With 5 bases clipped from V and 6 bases from J, the junction kept 7 bases outside the gene matches. The CDR3 length is 15 residues.

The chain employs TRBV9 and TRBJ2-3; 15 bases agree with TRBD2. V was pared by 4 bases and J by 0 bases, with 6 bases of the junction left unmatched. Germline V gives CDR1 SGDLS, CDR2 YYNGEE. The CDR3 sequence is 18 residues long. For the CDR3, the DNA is TGTGCCAGCAGCCCCGGGACTAGCGGGGGGTCTAGCACAGATACGCAGTATTTT. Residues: CASSPGTSGGSSTDTQYF.

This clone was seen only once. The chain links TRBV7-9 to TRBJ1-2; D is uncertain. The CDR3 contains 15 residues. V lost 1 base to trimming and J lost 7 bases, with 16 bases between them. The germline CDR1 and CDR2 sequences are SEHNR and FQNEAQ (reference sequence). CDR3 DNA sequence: TGTGCCAGCAGCTTAGTAGGCAGCGATGCTATTGGCTACACCTTC. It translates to CASSLVGSDAIGYTF. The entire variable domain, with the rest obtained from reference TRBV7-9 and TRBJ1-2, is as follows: DTGVSQNPRHKITKRGQNVTFRCDPISEHNRLYWYRQTLGQGPEFLTYFQNEAQLEKSRLLSDRFSAERPKGSFSTLEIQRTEQGDSAMYLCASSLVGSDAIGYTFGSGTRLTVV.